Listed below are T cell receptor beta chains from one sample, sequenced in a study of cytomegalovirus exposure and HLA in healthy donors. TCRdb keeps only in-frame clones here, not all; method: immunoSEQ multiplex PCR. Among approximately 170,000 clones listed, over 70% were seen once. The sequenced sample was PBMCs. These receptors were taken from a man in his fifties in good health and CMV-seropositive. Both conserved end residues are part of each CDR3. Clone size is not always given. Where it is, it says once, few, many or a class for expanded clones.

CASSRQTGQGYEKLFF	TRBV4-1	TRBJ1-4	once	16
CASSRQGMNTEAFF	TRBV5-1	TRBJ1-1	few	14
CSARNRGIQYF	TRBV20-1	TRBJ2-4	NA	11
CASGTGGSYNEQFF	TRBV12-5	TRBJ2-1	once	14
CASSASRDRANQPQHF	TRBV7-8	TRBJ1-5	NA	16
CASSLALGDEAFF	TRBV7-8	TRBJ1-1	NA	13
CASSLPRGFETQYF	TRBV28	TRBJ2-5	NA	14
CASSYGGVNTGELFF	TRBV6-6	TRBJ2-2	NA	15
CASSLVGQGSSGANVLTF	TRBV5-1	TRBJ2-6	NA	18
CASSITQGNEQFF	TRBV5-1	TRBJ2-1	NA	13
CASSPSRGPRHEQYF	TRBV6-5	TRBJ2-7	NA	15
CASSPAGSTRLGGYTF	TRBV7-9	TRBJ1-2	NA	16
CATQELGDEQFF	TRBV6-1	TRBJ2-1	once	12
CASSSKGLAGYNEQFF	TRBV6-6	TRBJ2-1	few	16
CASSQQGGQPQHF	TRBV4-3	TRBJ1-5	few	13
CASSQEDRVFYEQYF	TRBV4-1	TRBJ2-7	NA	15
CASSPPNREQFF	TRBV18	TRBJ2-1	NA	12
CSATTGLAFF	TRBV20-1	TRBJ1-1	once	10
CASSPPRYTGELFF	TRBV18	TRBJ2-2	NA	14
CASRPPSSGQTDSNQPQHF	TRBV23-1	TRBJ1-5	NA	19
CASSPPRGIREKLFF	TRBV6-6	TRBJ1-4	NA	15
CASSQDGGGDMMNTEAFF	TRBV4-1	TRBJ1-1	NA	18
CASRTYRETNYGYTF	TRBV28	TRBJ1-2	NA	15
CASRRRDSTDTQYF	TRBV2	TRBJ2-3	NA	14
CSVGLLTRQTEAFF	TRBV29-1	TRBJ1-1	NA	14
CASSSGKREQYF	TRBV11-1	TRBJ2-7	NA	12
CASSLAGTDANSPLHF	TRBV5-1	TRBJ1-6	NA	16
CASSQDGDTDTQYF	TRBV4-1	TRBJ2-3	NA	14
CASSSRQVLGEQYF	TRBV6-4	TRBJ2-7	NA	14
CASSPQTVNYGYTF	TRBV18	TRBJ1-2	NA	14
CASRGGAPTDTQYF	TRBV2	TRBJ2-3	few	14
CASSTGGLETQYF	TRBV2	TRBJ2-5	NA	13
CASSRQLNEKLFF	TRBV2	TRBJ1-4	NA	13
CASSPQSVTGVYEQYF	TRBV19	TRBJ2-7	NA	16
CASSLHPRAYEQYF	TRBV5-5	TRBJ2-7	NA	14
CAIRQGYNEQFF	TRBV28	TRBJ2-1	NA	12
CSTCLGGTNTEAFF	TRBV29-1	TRBJ1-1	NA	14
CASSPTASTDTQYF	TRBV11-3	TRBJ2-3	NA	14
CASSDRSYEQYF	TRBV2	TRBJ2-7	NA	12
CATSRGKDDGAKNIQYF	TRBV15	TRBJ2-4	NA	17
CASSLSGGGNQPQHF	TRBV28	TRBJ1-5	once	15
CASKGAYAEAFF	TRBV11-2	TRBJ1-1	few	12
CASSLASGKLFF	TRBV7-9	TRBJ1-4	NA	12
CASSYHGQGGKLFF	TRBV6-5	TRBJ1-4	few	14
CASSLEAGGNQPQHF	TRBV5-1	TRBJ1-5	NA	15
CASSPFSNQPQHF	TRBV27	TRBJ1-5	once	13
CASSLPLAGLTGELFF	TRBV28	TRBJ2-2	once	16
CASSIGQGYTEAFF	TRBV19	TRBJ1-1	NA	14
CASSHPGQGNTGELFF	TRBV7-3	TRBJ2-2	NA	16
CASSASTGEGYGYTF	TRBV9	TRBJ1-2	NA	15
CASRSSYEQYF	TRBV6-5	TRBJ2-7	few	11
CASSLEGRGDTQYF	TRBV5-1	TRBJ2-3	NA	14
CASSPPLGAPNYGYTF	TRBV18	TRBJ1-2	once	16
CASSRNRQALQGYGYTF	TRBV18	TRBJ1-2	NA	17
CASSSLTESYSPLHF	TRBV5-6	TRBJ1-6	few	15
CASSPLEASGRIIKQFF	TRBV28	TRBJ2-1	NA	17
CASSIGFWGQGSTYNEQFF	TRBV19	TRBJ2-1	NA	19